This is a list of T cell receptor beta chains from one sample in a study of vaccination and CD4 T cells after COVID-19. TCRdb recomputed calls from the PCR reads with MiXCR, one row per CDR3 protein. The sample lists approximately 17,000 distinct CDR3 sequences; under 55% were seen once. For these receptors, no antigen is known. Source: CD4+ T cells from blood, cultured in vitro, taken before SARS-CoV-2 vaccination. These receptors came from a human donor who had recovered from COVID-19. Both conserved end residues are part of each CDR3. The D gene is left open where the match is weak. For some rows the clone size is stated as once, few or many, or as a class when expanded; others skip it.

D gene | clone size | J gene | V gene | CDR3 DNA | CDR3 protein
. | . | TRBJ1-2 | TRBV28 | TGTGCCAGCAGTTTACGGGGAAACTATGGCTACACCTTC | CASSLRGNYGYTF
. | . | TRBJ2-3 | TRBV19 | TGTGCCAGTAGTCCGGGGGTAGATACGCAGTATTTT | CASSPGVDTQYF
. | . | TRBJ2-7 | TRBV7-8 | TGTGCCAGCAGCCTTCCATTCCGGGACATAAACTCCTACGAGCAGTACTTC | CASSLPFRDINSYEQYF
TRBD1 | . | TRBJ1-5 | TRBV23-1 | TGCGCCAGCGGAGAAACACAGGGGTTGAACAATCAGCCCCAGCATTTT | CASGETQGLNNQPQHF
. | . | TRBJ2-7 | TRBV6-1 | TGTGCCAGCAGTCCCGTCCCGACAGGCGAGCAGTACTTC | CASSPVPTGEQYF
TRBD2 | . | TRBJ2-3 | TRBV2 | TGTGCCAGCAGTGCTGCTAGCGGGACCGGCGCAGATACGCAGTATTTT | CASSAASGTGADTQYF
. | . | TRBJ1-1 | TRBV19 | TGTGCCAGTAGTTTGGGGGGGGCTATGAGCACTGAAGCTTTCTTT | CASSLGGAMSTEAFF
TRBD1 | . | TRBJ2-5 | TRBV6-2/TRBV6-3 | TGTGCCAGCAGTTTTTCTGACAGGGGATTGACAAAAGAGACCCAGTACTTC | CASSFSDRGLTKETQYF
TRBD2 | few | TRBJ2-1 | TRBV19 | TGTGCCAGTAGTATATCCCTCACTAGCGGGGAATACAATGAGCAGTTCTTC | CASSISLTSGEYNEQFF
. | . | TRBJ2-3 | TRBV7-2 | TGTGCCAGCAGCTTGGGGCAGGGTGGGGATACGCAGTATTTT | CASSLGQGGDTQYF
. | once | TRBJ2-7 | TRBV29-1 | TGCAGCGTTGGTGGACTAGGGGGAGCCTACGAGCAGTACTTC | CSVGGLGGAYEQYF
. | few | TRBJ1-5 | TRBV6-1 | TGTGCCAGCCTGGCTTCGGGGAGAGGGTCACAGCCCCAGCATTTT | CASLASGRGSQPQHF
TRBD1 | . | TRBJ2-5 | TRBV5-1 | TGCGCCAGCAGCTTGGTCGGGACAGGGGTTCAAGAGACCCAGTACTTC | CASSLVGTGVQETQYF
TRBD1 | few | TRBJ1-2 | TRBV27 | TGTGCCAGCAGTCGAGGGACAGCCGATTCCTACACCTTC | CASSRGTADSYTF
. | few | TRBJ1-2 | TRBV6-1 | TGTGCCAGCAACGCGGGGGGGCGGTATGGCTACACCTTC | CASNAGGRYGYTF
. | few | TRBJ2-2 | TRBV7-9 | TGTGCCAGCAGCCATCAACAGGGGAACACCGGGGAGCTGTTTTTT | CASSHQQGNTGELFF
. | . | TRBJ1-6 | TRBV27 | TGTGCCAGCAGGACGACGGGGAGTGTCGCTTCACCCCTCCACTTT | CASRTTGSVASPLHF
. | . | TRBJ1-3 | TRBV6-1 | TGTGCCAGCACCAGCGACTCTGGAAACACCATATATTTT | CASTSDSGNTIYF
TRBD2 | . | TRBJ2-7 | TRBV20-1 | TGCAGTGCTAGACTTTCCGGGAGGACGGGCGAGCAGTACTTC | CSARLSGRTGEQYF
. | . | TRBJ1-1 | TRBV20-1 | TGCAGTGCTAGTCCCAGTTTGAACACTGAAGCTTTCTTT | CSASPSLNTEAFF
. | . | TRBJ2-3 | TRBV11-2 | TGTGCCAGCAGCAATCGGCGGGATACTAGCACAGATACGCAGTATTTT | CASSNRRDTSTDTQYF
TRBD2 | . | TRBJ2-6 | TRBV6-2/TRBV6-3 | TGTGCCAGCAGTTTCCCTCCTAGCGGGGGAAGCTCTGGGGCCAACGTCCTGACTTTC | CASSFPPSGGSSGANVLTF
TRBD1 | . | TRBJ1-1 | TRBV20-1 | TGCAGTGCTACGCAGGGGGGAACCACTGAAGCTTTCTTT | CSATQGGTTEAFF